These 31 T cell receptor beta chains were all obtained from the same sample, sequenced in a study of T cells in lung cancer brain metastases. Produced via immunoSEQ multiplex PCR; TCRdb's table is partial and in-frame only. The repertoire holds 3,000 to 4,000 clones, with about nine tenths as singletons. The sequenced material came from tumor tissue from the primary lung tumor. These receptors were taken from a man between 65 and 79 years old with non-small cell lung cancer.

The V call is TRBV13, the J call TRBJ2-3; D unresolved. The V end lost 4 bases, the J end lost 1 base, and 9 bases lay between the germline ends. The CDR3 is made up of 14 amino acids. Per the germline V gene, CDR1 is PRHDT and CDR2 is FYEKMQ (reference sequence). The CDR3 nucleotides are TGTGCCAGCAGCTCAGCGCAGGGCACAGATACGCAGTATTTT. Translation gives CASSSAQGTDTQYF.

The CDR3 loop is CASIGAYSSTDTQYF. The CDR3 coding sequence is TGTGCCAGCATCGGCGCATACTCTAGCACAGATACGCAGTATTTT. The V call is TRBV2, the J call TRBJ2-3; no reliable D call. Per the germline V gene, CDR1 is SNHLY and CDR2 is FYNNEI. This CDR3 has 15 residues. V gave up 7 bases and J gave up 0 bases, with 14 bases separating them.

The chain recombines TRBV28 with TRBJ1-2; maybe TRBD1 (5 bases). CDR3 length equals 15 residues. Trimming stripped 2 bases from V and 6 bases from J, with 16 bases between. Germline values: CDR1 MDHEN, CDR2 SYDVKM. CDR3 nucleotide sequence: TGTGCCAGCAGTTTAAGAACAGCGCAGGGACATGGCTACACCTTC. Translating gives CASSLRTAQGHGYTF.

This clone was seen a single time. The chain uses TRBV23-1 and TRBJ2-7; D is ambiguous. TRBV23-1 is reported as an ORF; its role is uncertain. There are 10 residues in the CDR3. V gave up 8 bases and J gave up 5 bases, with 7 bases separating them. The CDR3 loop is CASPPDEQYF. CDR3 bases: TGCGCCAGCCCCCCAGACGAGCAGTACTTC.

The CDR3 protein is CASKSAYEQYF. DNA of the CDR3: TGTGCCAGCAAGTCCGCCTACGAGCAGTACTTC. The chain combines TRBV2 with TRBJ2-7, with D hard to call. Germline V gives CDR1 SNHLY, CDR2 FYNNEI. The CDR3 covers 11 residues. V shed 7 bases and J shed 2 bases, with 6 bases lying between them.

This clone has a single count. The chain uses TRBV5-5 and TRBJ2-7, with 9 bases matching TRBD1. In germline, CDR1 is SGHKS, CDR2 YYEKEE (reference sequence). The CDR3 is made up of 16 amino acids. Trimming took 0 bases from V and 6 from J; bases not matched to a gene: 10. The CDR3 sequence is CASSLVGWTGASEQYF. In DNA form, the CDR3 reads TGTGCCAGCAGCTTGGTTGGTTGGACAGGGGCCTCCGAGCAGTACTTC.

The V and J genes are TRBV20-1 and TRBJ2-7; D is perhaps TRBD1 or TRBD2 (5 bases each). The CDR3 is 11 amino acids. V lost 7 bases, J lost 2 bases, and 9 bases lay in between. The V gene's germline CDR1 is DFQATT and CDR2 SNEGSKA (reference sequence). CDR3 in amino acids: CSVGDTYEQYF. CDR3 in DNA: TGCAGTGTGGGGGATACCTACGAGCAGTACTTC.

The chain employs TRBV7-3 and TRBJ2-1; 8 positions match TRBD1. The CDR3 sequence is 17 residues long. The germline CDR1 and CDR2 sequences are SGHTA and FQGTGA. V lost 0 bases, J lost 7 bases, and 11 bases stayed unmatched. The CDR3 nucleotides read TGTGCCAGCAGCTTAACACCGACAGGGGAAGGAAGGAATGAGCAGTTCTTC. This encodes CASSLTPTGEGRNEQFF. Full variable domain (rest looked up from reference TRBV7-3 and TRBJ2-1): GAGVSQTPSNKVTEKGKYVELRCDPISGHTALYWYRQSLGQGPEFLIYFQGTGAADDSGLPNDRFFAVRPEGSVSTLKIQRTERGDSAVYLCASSLTPTGEGRNEQFFGPGTRLTVL.

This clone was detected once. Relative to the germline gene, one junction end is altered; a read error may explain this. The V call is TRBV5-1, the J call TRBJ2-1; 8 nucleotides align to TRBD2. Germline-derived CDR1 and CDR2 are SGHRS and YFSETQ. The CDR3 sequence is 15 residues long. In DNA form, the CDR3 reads TGCGCCAGCTCCCTCGCGGGAGGTTTCTACAATAAGCAGTTCTTC. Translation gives CASSLAGGFYNKQFF.

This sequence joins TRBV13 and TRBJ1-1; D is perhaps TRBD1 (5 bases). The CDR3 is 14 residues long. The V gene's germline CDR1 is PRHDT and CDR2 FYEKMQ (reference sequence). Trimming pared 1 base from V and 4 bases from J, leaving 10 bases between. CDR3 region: CASSLEDRTTEAFF. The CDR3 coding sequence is TGTGCCAGCAGCTTAGAAGACAGAACCACTGAAGCTTTCTTT.

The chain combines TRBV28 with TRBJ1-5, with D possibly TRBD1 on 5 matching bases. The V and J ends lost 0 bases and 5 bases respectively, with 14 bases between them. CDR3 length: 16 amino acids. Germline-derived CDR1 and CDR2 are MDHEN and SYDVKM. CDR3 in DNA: TGTGCCAGCAGTTTATGGATCTCAGGAGGGGATCAGCCCCAGCATTTT. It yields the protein CASSLWISGGDQPQHF. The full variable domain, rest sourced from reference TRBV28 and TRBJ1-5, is DVKVTQSSRYLVKRTGEKVFLECVQDMDHENMFWYRQDPGLGLRLIYFSYDVKMKEKGDIPEGYSVSREKKERFSLILESASTNQTSMYLCASSLWISGGDQPQHFGDGTRLSIL.

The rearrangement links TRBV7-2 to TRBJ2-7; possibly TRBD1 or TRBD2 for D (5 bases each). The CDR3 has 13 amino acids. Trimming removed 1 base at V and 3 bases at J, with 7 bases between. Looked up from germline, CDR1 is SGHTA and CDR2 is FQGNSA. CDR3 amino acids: CASSLGDRYEQYF. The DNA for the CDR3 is TGTGCCAGCAGCTTAGGGGACCGCTACGAGCAGTACTTC.

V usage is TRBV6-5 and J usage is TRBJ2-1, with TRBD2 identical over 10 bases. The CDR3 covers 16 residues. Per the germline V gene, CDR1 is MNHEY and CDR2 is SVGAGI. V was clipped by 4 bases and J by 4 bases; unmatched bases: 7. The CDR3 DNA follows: TGTGCCAGCAGTTCCCTAGCGGGAGTAGGGTACAATGAGCAGTTCTTC. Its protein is CASSSLAGVGYNEQFF.

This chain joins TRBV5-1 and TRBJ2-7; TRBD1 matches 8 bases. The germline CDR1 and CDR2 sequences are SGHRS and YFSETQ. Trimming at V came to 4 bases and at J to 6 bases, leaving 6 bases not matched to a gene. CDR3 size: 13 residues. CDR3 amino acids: CASSALDRGEQYF. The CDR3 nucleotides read TGCGCCAGCAGCGCCTTAGACAGGGGCGAGCAGTACTTC.

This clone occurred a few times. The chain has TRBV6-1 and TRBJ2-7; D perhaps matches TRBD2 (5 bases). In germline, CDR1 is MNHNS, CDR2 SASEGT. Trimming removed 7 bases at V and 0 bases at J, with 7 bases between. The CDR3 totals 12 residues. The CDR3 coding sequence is TGTGCCAGCAACGGGGACTCCTACGAGCAGTACTTC. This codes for CASNGDSYEQYF.

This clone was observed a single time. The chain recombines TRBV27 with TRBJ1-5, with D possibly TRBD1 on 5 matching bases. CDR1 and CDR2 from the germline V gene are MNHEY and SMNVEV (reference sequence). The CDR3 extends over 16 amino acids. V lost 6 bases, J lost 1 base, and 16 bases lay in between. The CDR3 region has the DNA TGTGCCAGCAGGGGGCGAGTTGGGGTGAGCAATCAGCCCCAGCATTTT. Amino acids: CASRGRVGVSNQPQHF.

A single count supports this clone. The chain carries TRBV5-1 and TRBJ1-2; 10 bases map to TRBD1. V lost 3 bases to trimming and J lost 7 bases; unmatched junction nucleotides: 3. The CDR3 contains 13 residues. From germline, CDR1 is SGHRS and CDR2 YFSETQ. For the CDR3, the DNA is TGCGCCAGCAGCTCCGACAGGGGGCTTGGCTACACCTTC. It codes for CASSSDRGLGYTF.

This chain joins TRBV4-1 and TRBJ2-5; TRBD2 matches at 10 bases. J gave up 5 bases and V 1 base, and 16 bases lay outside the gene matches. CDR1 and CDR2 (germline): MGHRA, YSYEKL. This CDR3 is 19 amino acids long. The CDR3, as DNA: TGCGCCAGCAGCCAAGGGGTATCTCTTAGGCTAGCGGGAGTGGAGACCCAGTACTTC. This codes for CASSQGVSLRLAGVETQYF.

The chain's CDR3 is CASSYSYGQPQHF. The CDR3 DNA reads TGTGCCAGCAGTTACTCATATGGTCAGCCCCAGCATTTT. This rearrangement joins TRBV6-5 to TRBJ1-5; D is unresolved. From germline, CDR1 is MNHEY and CDR2 SVGAGI. This CDR3 is 13 amino acids long. The V gene lost 0 bases and the J gene lost 6 bases, with 6 bases spanning the gap.

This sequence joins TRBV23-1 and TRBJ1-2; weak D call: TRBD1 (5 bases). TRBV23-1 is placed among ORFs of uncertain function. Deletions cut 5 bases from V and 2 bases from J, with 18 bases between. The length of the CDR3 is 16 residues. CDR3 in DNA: TGCGCCAGCAGTATGTCTCGGGGAGGGGTAAACTATGGCTACACCTTC. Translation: CASSMSRGGVNYGYTF.

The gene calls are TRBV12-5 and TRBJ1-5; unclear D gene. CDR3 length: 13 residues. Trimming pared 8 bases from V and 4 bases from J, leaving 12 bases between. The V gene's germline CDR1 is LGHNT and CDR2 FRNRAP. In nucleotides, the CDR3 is TGTGCTAGTTTACTAACAGATAATCAGCCCCAGCATTTT. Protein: CASLLTDNQPQHF.

The CDR3 region is CASSVVDGELFF. CDR3 nucleotides: TGTGCCAGCAGCGTAGTTGACGGGGAGCTGTTTTTT. The rearrangement links TRBV9 to TRBJ2-2; D is unclear. This CDR3 contains 12 residues. Germline CDR1 is SGDLS and CDR2 is YYNGEE. V lost 0 bases to trimming and J lost 7 bases, with 4 bases between them.

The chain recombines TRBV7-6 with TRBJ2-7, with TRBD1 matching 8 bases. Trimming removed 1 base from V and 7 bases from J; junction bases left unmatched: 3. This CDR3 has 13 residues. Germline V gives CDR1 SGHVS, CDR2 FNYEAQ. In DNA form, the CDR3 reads TGTGCCAGCAGCTTAGGACAGGGGCCTGAGCAGTACTTC. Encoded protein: CASSLGQGPEQYF.

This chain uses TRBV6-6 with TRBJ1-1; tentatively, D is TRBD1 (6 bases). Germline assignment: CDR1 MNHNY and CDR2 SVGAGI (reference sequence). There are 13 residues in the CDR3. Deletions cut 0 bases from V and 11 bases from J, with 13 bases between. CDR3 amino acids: CASSYSADSLAFF. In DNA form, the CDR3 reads TGTGCCAGCAGTTACTCGGCGGACAGCTTGGCTTTCTTT.

In nucleotides, the CDR3 is TGTGCCAGCAGATTCCGGGAACAAGAGACCCAGTACTTC. Encoded protein: CASRFREQETQYF. The V and J genes are TRBV7-9 and TRBJ2-5, with a weak D call TRBD2 (5 bases). Germline CDR1 reads SEHNR; CDR2 reads FQNEAQ (reference sequence). CDR3 length: 13 amino acids. V was shortened by 6 bases and J by 2 bases, with 10 bases between the two germline ends.

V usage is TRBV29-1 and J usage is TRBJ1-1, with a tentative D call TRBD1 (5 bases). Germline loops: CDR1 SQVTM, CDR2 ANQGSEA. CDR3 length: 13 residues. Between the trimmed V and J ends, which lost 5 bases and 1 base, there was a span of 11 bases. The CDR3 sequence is CSVRQTSNTEAFF. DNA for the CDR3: TGCAGCGTTCGACAGACCTCGAACACTGAAGCTTTCTTT.

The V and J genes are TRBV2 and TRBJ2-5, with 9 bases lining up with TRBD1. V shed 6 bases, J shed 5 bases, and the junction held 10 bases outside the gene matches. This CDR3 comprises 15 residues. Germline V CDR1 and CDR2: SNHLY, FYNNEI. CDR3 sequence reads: CASSHRDRERETQYF. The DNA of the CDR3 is TGTGCCAGCAGCCACCGGGACAGGGAACGGGAGACCCAGTACTTC.

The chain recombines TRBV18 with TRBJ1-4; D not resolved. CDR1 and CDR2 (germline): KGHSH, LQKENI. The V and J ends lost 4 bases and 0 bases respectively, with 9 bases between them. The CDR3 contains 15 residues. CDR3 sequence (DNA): TGTGCCAGCTCACTTCGTCACGCAACTAATGAAAAACTGTTTTTT. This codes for CASSLRHATNEKLFF. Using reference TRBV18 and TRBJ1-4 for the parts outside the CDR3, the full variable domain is NAGVMQNPRHLVRRRGQEARLRCSPMKGHSHVYWYRQLPEEGLKFMVYLQKENIIDESGMPKERFSAEFPKEGPSILRIQQVVRGDSAAYFCASSLRHATNEKLFFGSGTQLSVL.

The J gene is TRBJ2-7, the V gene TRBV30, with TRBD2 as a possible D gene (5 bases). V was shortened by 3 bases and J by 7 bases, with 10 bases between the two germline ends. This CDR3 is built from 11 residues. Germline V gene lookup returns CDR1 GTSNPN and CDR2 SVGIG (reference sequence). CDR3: CAWRTRGEQYF. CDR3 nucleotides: TGTGCCTGGAGGACCCGCGGGGAGCAGTACTTC.

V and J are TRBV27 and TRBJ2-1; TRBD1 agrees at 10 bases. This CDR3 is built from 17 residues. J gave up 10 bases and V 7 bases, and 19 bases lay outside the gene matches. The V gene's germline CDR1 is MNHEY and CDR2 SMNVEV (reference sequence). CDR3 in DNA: TGTGCCAGCATCAAACGCCAGACAGGGGGCAAACGGGGGGAGCAGTTCTTC. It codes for CASIKRQTGGKRGEQFF.

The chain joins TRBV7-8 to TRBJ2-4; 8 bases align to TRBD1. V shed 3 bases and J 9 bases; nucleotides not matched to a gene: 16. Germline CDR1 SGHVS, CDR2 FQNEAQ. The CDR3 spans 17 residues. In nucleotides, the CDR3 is TGTGCCAGCAGCTTCGATTGGACAGGGAGGTTGCCAGGCATTCAGTACTTC. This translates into CASSFDWTGRLPGIQYF.